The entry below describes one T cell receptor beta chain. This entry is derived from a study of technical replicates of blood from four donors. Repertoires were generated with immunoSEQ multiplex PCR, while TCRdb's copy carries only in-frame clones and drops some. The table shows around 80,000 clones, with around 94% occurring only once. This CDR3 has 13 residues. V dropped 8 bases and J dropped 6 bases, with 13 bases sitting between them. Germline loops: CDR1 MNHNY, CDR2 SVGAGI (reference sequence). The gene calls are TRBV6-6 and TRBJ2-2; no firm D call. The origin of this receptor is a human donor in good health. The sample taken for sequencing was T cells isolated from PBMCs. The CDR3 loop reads CASQAYSSGELFF. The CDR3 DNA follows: TGTGCCAGCCAGGCCTATTCGTCCGGGGAGCTGTTTTTT.